The 20 T cell receptor beta chains given below trace back to one sample, sequenced in a study of T-cell memory formation after mild COVID-19 (dated by TCRdb to the early 2020s). The library was obtained by 5' RACE. The run used an Illumina NovaSeq 6000. TCRdb cleaned the public reads at Q25 with fastp, built clones with MiXCR and kept in-frame beta chains. A single entry per CDR3 protein holds the most common genes and DNA from its merged rows. For this sample there are more than 300,000 distinct CDR3 sequences; around an eighth appear just once. The top ten clonotypes cover 21% of the sample. The sequenced material came from PBMCs or a T cell subset sorted from them (not recorded which). Receptor source: a man between 18 and 29 years old who had mild COVID-19 (a few samples of this study predate the infection). The sample titles of this study are shuffled in the database, so cell type and time point are left out; the donor was told from shared clones.

This chain connects TRBV13 to TRBJ2-5; TRBD2 aligns across 7 bases. The CDR3 loop spans 14 amino acids. Trimming removed 0 bases from V and 5 bases from J; junction bases left unmatched: 3. Germline CDR1 is PRHDT and CDR2 is FYEKMQ (reference sequence). In DNA, the CDR3 is TGTGCCAGCAGCTTAGGACTAGCGTCGGAGACCCAGTACTTC. Residues: CASSLGLASETQYF.

Only a few counts were recorded for this clonotype. V and J are TRBV5-1 and TRBJ2-1, with TRBD1 matching over 11 bases. Germline trimming cut 3 bases from V and 10 bases from J; bases unmatched to any gene: 0. Germline V gene lookup returns CDR1 SGHRS and CDR2 YFSETQ. This CDR3 has 12 residues. DNA for the CDR3: TGCGCCAGCAGCTGGACAGGGGGCGAGCAGTTCTTC. Its translation: CASSWTGGEQFF.

J is TRBJ2-1 and V is TRBV12-3 or TRBV12-4, with 14 bases matching TRBD2. V lost 5 bases, J lost 8 bases, and 2 bases stayed unmatched. The CDR3 is 14 residues long. The CDR3 loop is CASSLTSGGDEQFF. Here the CDR3 DNA reads TGTGCCAGCAGTCTGACTAGCGGGGGGGATGAGCAGTTCTTC.

In this sample, this clonotype turned up a few times. The chain links TRBV5-1 to TRBJ2-3; 16 bases match TRBD2. Trimming took 3 bases from V and 6 from J; bases not matched to a gene: 13. This CDR3 has 19 residues. Germline V CDR1 and CDR2: SGHRS, YFSETQ. In DNA form, the CDR3 reads TGCGCCAGCAGCTCTCCGGGACTAGCGGGGGGGCCCTCTCGGGATACGCAGTATTTT. Translating gives CASSSPGLAGGPSRDTQYF.

The V call is TRBV7-9, the J call TRBJ2-6; TRBD2 is a possible D gene (6 bases). V dropped 0 bases and J dropped 6 bases, with 9 bases sitting between them. CDR1 SEHNR and CDR2 FQNEAQ come from the germline V gene (reference sequence). The CDR3 totals 15 residues. The CDR3 spells CASSLAAGMANVLTF. The CDR3 nucleotides are TGTGCCAGCAGCTTAGCCGCGGGGATGGCCAACGTCCTGACTTTC.

This clonotype was seen repeatedly, ten times or more. The J gene is TRBJ2-1, the V gene TRBV6-5; 11 positions match TRBD2. CDR1 MNHEY and CDR2 SVGAGI come from the germline V gene. The J segment lost 6 bases and the V segment lost 6 bases, leaving 4 bases of the junction unmatched. The length of the CDR3 is 14 residues. This chain's CDR3 is CASRLGLAANEQFF. CDR3 coding DNA: TGTGCCAGCAGACTGGGACTAGCGGCCAATGAGCAGTTCTTC.

This clonotype was detected many times. The chain recombines TRBV4-2 with TRBJ2-3, with 8 bases aligning to TRBD2. This CDR3 region has 14 residues. Germline V gene data show CDR1 as LGHNA and CDR2 as YNFKEQ. The V segment lost 4 bases and the J segment 6 bases; nucleotides outside the gene matches: 6. The CDR3, as DNA: TGTGCCAGCAGCCTCCGGGGGGGTGAGGATACGCAGTATTTT. Amino acid sequence: CASSLRGGEDTQYF.

This clonotype was recorded a few times. CDR3 sequence reads: CASGQGTGGSEKLFF. CDR3 bases: TGTGCCAGCGGCCAGGGGACAGGAGGAAGTGAAAAACTGTTTTTT. The gene calls are TRBV6-5 and TRBJ1-4; 8 nucleotides align to TRBD1. Germline values: CDR1 MNHEY, CDR2 SVGAGI. V gave up 8 bases and J gave up 7 bases; unmatched junction bases: 12. This CDR3 contains 15 residues.

This chain links TRBV11-2 with TRBJ2-5; no clear D. CDR3 length equals 14 residues. The V and J ends lost 3 bases and 1 base respectively, with 9 bases between them. Germline V lookup: CDR1 SGHAT, CDR2 FQNNGV. CDR3 coding DNA: TGTGCCAGCAGCTTTTGGGTGGCCCAAGAGACCCAGTACTTC. Translation: CASSFWVAQETQYF.

This clonotype was counted between two and nine times. This chain connects TRBV9 to TRBJ2-1, with D hard to call. CDR3 size: 13 residues. In germline, CDR1 is SGDLS, CDR2 YYNGEE. V was trimmed by 3 bases and J by 9 bases, leaving 13 bases between them. The CDR3 protein is CASSESNRIEQFF. CDR3 sequence (DNA): TGTGCCAGCAGCGAGAGCAATCGCATTGAGCAGTTCTTC.

The chain combines TRBV28 with TRBJ2-7, with 12 bases that match TRBD2. CDR3 length: 15 amino acids. Per germline, CDR1 MDHEN and CDR2 SYDVKM. V was pared by 6 bases and J by 4 bases, with 7 bases of the junction left unmatched. The CDR3 sequence: CASRGETSGSYEQYV. The CDR3 nucleotides are TGTGCCAGCAGGGGGGAGACTAGCGGGAGTTACGAGCAGTACGTC.

This clonotype was found many times. This chain uses TRBV12-3 or TRBV12-4 with TRBJ1-6; 9 nucleotides match TRBD1. The CDR3 has 14 amino acids. V lost 4 bases, J lost 9 bases, and 4 bases stayed unmatched. The chain's CDR3 is CASSSRTGASPLHF. In DNA, the CDR3 is TGTGCCAGCAGTTCCCGGACAGGGGCTTCACCCCTCCACTTT.

This clonotype has only a few counts. CDR3 nucleotides: TGCGCCAGCAGCTACTTGATAGCGGTTTCAATGGATACGCAGTATTTT. Its translation is CASSYLIAVSMDTQYF. The J gene is TRBJ2-3, the V gene TRBV4-1; D perhaps matches TRBD2 (6 bases). The germline V gene encodes CDR1 MGHRA and CDR2 YSYEKL. This CDR3 is 16 amino acids long. V was shortened by 5 bases and J by 6 bases, with 21 bases between the two germline ends.

This clonotype was detected once. CDR3 sequence: CASSSETGTGQEETQYF. In DNA, the CDR3 is TGTGCCAGCAGCTCCGAGACCGGGACAGGGCAAGAGGAGACCCAGTACTTC. This chain uses TRBV11-3 with TRBJ2-1; 9 bases map to TRBD1. The DNA end favors TRBJ2-5, so the J call may be wrong. This CDR3 has 17 amino acids. The germline V gene encodes CDR1 SGHNT and CDR2 YENEEA.

This sequence joins TRBV4-1 and TRBJ2-2; TRBD1 matches 8 bases. CDR1 and CDR2 from the germline V gene are MGHRA and YSYEKL. CDR3 length: 15 residues. Trimming at V came to 7 bases and at J to 4 bases, leaving 8 bases not matched to a gene. The chain's CDR3 is CASTPETGGTGELFF. In nucleotides, the CDR3 is TGCGCCAGCACCCCAGAAACAGGGGGCACCGGGGAGCTGTTTTTT.

This clonotype has just a few counts. The chain links TRBV5-1 to TRBJ1-1, with unresolved D. Germline values: CDR1 SGHRS, CDR2 YFSETQ. The CDR3 extends over 14 amino acids. Trimming cost V 4 bases and J 0 bases, with 10 bases left between them. As DNA, the CDR3 is TGCGCCAGCAGCCTCGGACGAGTGAACACTGAAGCTTTCTTT. Translation gives CASSLGRVNTEAFF.

The chain couples TRBV4-1 to TRBJ1-1; D perhaps matches TRBD1 (6 bases). The V gene lost 5 bases and the J gene lost 0 bases, with 25 bases spanning the gap. The germline V gene encodes CDR1 MGHRA and CDR2 YSYEKL. The CDR3 sequence is 19 residues long. The DNA of the CDR3 is TGCGCCAGCAGCAGTTTTTTGACAGGAGACTCGGTGATGAACACTGAAGCTTTCTTT. It codes for CASSSFLTGDSVMNTEAFF.

This clonotype was seen more than once but under ten times. The V gene is TRBV4-2, the J gene TRBJ2-2; TRBD2 aligns across 8 bases. Germline trimming cut 0 bases from V and 6 bases from J; bases unmatched to any gene: 6. Germline V lookup: CDR1 LGHNA, CDR2 YNFKEQ. The CDR3 sequence is 16 residues long. CDR3 DNA: TGTGCCAGCAGCCAAGATCGGTCCGGGGGGGCCGGGGAGCTGTTTTTT. The encoded protein is CASSQDRSGGAGELFF.

This clonotype showed up just a few times. This chain uses TRBV7-2 with TRBJ2-3; tentative D call: TRBD2 (7 bases). Germline V lookup: CDR1 SGHTA, CDR2 FQGNSA. The CDR3 covers 16 residues. V dropped 5 bases and J dropped 4 bases, with 19 bases sitting between them. The DNA for the CDR3 is TGTGCCAGCAGCCTCATGGGGGGGGCACCCGCAGATACGCAGTATTTT. It yields the protein CASSLMGGAPADTQYF.

This clonotype was detected a few times. The chain combines TRBV9 with TRBJ2-1, with 8 positions matching TRBD2. The germline gives CDR1 SGDLS, CDR2 YYNGEE. The CDR3 runs 15 residues. Trimming at V came to 2 bases and at J to 8 bases, leaving 9 bases not matched to a gene. The CDR3 is CASSVLGGDVDEQFF. The CDR3 DNA reads TGTGCCAGCAGCGTCCTCGGGGGGGATGTAGATGAGCAGTTCTTC. The full variable domain, completed using reference TRBV9 and TRBJ2-1, is DSGVTQTPKHLITATGQRVTLRCSPRSGDLSVYWYQQSLDQGLQFLIQYYNGEERAKGNILERFSAQQFPDLHSELNLSSLELGDSALYFCASSVLGGDVDEQFFGPGTRLTVL.